A single sample gave rise to the 9 T cell receptor beta chains below, sequenced in a study of T cells in Graves' hyperthyroidism and ophthalmopathy. There were TCR beta CDR3 regions amplified from RNA transcripts. Carried out on the TCR CDR3, a first-round RT-PCR used the HTBI primer set. TCRdb fed the multiplex PCR reads into MiXCR, producing one record per CDR3 protein. The sample carries 450,000 to 650,000 distinct CDR3 sequences, less than 25% recorded once. What was sequenced was blood. All receptors come from a young man with Graves' hyperthyroidism.

This clonotype showed up many times. The chain uses TRBV12-3 or TRBV12-4 and TRBJ1-3; 7 bases line up with TRBD1. V lost 5 bases to trimming and J lost 3 bases; unmatched junction nucleotides: 7. This CDR3 has 15 amino acids. This chain's CDR3 is CASSAQGEIGNTIYF. For the CDR3, the DNA is TGTGCCAGCAGTGCTCAGGGGGAAATTGGAAACACCATATATTTT.

This clonotype was found many times. The rearrangement joins TRBV6-2 or TRBV6-3 to TRBJ1-1, with TRBD1 as a possible D gene (5 bases). CDR1 and CDR2 from the germline V gene are MNHEY and SVGEGT. This CDR3 contains 14 residues. Trimming left V 2 bases short and J 1 base short, with 8 bases between. The CDR3 coding sequence is TGTGCCAGCAGTTACCTGGACAAGAACACTGAAGCTTTCTTT. Translated: CASSYLDKNTEAFF.

This clonotype appeared many times. The V gene is TRBV28, the J gene TRBJ1-3; TRBD1 aligns across 9 bases. There are 17 residues in the CDR3. Germline CDR1 and CDR2: MDHEN and SYDVKM. V lost 6 bases to trimming and J lost 3 bases; unmatched junction nucleotides: 12. CDR3 protein: CASRPGQGDPNGNTIYF. Written as DNA, the CDR3 is TGTGCCAGCAGACCGGGACAGGGAGATCCCAATGGAAACACCATATATTTT. The full variable domain, rest sourced from reference TRBV28 and TRBJ1-3, is DVKVTQSSRYLVKRTGEKVFLECVQDMDHENMFWYRQDPGLGLRLIYFSYDVKMKEKGDIPEGYSVSREKKERFSLILESASTNQTSMYLCASRPGQGDPNGNTIYFGEGSWLTVV.

V gene TRBV9 combines with J gene TRBJ1-1; the D gene is possibly TRBD1 (5 bases). CDR3 length: 15 residues. Per germline, CDR1 SGDLS and CDR2 YYNGEE. V gave up 0 bases and J gave up 6 bases, with 15 bases separating them. CDR3 nucleotide sequence: TGTGCCAGCAGCGTAGGGGGCAGGGAGGGTTCTGAAGCTTTCTTT. Its translation: CASSVGGREGSEAFF.

This clonotype was detected ten times or more. The rearrangement links TRBV9 to TRBJ1-2; D is unclear. Germline V gene data show CDR1 as SGDLS and CDR2 as YYNGEE. V dropped 4 bases and J dropped 2 bases, with 9 bases sitting between them. This CDR3 is 13 amino acids long. The CDR3 reads CASSPVENYGYTF. CDR3 bases: TGTGCCAGCAGCCCGGTGGAGAACTATGGCTACACCTTC.

This clonotype was seen repeatedly, ten times or more. The chain has TRBV27 and TRBJ2-5; unclear D gene. CDR3 size: 16 residues. Germline loops: CDR1 MNHEY, CDR2 SMNVEV (reference sequence). The ends were cut back, 5 bases at V and 5 bases at J, with 21 bases in the middle. In nucleotides, the CDR3 is TGTGCCAGCAGTCCATATCTAGACCGTCTGGAGGAGACCCAGTACTTC. Protein sequence: CASSPYLDRLEETQYF.

This clonotype appeared many times. The J gene is TRBJ2-5, the V gene TRBV28, with D possibly being TRBD1 (6 bases). This CDR3 spans 16 amino acids. Germline values: CDR1 MDHEN, CDR2 SYDVKM. V was pared by 4 bases and J by 1 base, with 16 bases between. CDR3 in DNA: TGTGCCAGCAGTTCTCCTCGCCGGGACATCCAAGAGACCCAGTACTTC. Protein: CASSSPRRDIQETQYF. Complete variable domain (other parts from reference TRBV28 and TRBJ2-5): DVKVTQSSRYLVKRTGEKVFLECVQDMDHENMFWYRQDPGLGLRLIYFSYDVKMKEKGDIPEGYSVSREKKERFSLILESASTNQTSMYLCASSSPRRDIQETQYFGPGTRLLVL.

The rearrangement joins TRBV5-6 to TRBJ1-5; D is undetermined. Trimming cost V 2 bases and J 0 bases, with 9 bases left between them. Per the germline V gene, CDR1 is SGHDT and CDR2 is YYEEEE. This CDR3 is 15 amino acids long. The DNA for the CDR3 is TGTGCCAGCAGCTTTTACGGAAATAGCAATCAGCCCCAGCATTTT. Its protein is CASSFYGNSNQPQHF. The whole variable domain, filled in from reference TRBV5-6 and TRBJ1-5, reads DAGVTQSPTHLIKTRGQQVTLRCSPKSGHDTVSWYQQALGQGPQFIFQYYEEEERQRGNFPDRFSGHQFPNYSSELNVNALLLGDSALYLCASSFYGNSNQPQHFGDGTRLSIL.

This clonotype came up many times. This chain links TRBV20-1 with TRBJ2-7; 12 nucleotides align to TRBD2. Trimming at V came to 0 bases and at J to 5 bases, leaving 8 bases not matched to a gene. Germline V gives CDR1 DFQATT, CDR2 SNEGSKA (reference sequence). CDR3 length: 16 amino acids. The CDR3 nucleotides are TGCAGTGCTAGAGACCCACTAGCGGGGGGCAGGAACGAGCAGTACTTC. This codes for CSARDPLAGGRNEQYF.